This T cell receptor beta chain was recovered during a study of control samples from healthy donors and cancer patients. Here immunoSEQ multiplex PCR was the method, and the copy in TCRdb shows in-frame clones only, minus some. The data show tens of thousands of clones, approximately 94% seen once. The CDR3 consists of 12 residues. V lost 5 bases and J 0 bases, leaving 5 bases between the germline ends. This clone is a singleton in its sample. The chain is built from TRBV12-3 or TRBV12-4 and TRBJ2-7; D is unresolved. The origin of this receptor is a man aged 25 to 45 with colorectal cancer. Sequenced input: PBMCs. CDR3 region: CASSPNSYEQYF. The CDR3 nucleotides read TGTGCCAGCAGTCCTAACTCCTACGAGCAGTACTTC.